The TCR beta chain under discussion was sequenced for a study of identical twins. Germline loops: CDR1 ENHRY, CDR2 SYGVKD. This CDR3 has 11 amino acids. J gave up 4 bases and V 7 bases, and 0 bases lay outside the gene matches. This clonotype was counted a few times. TCRdb redid the calling of the 5' RACE reads with MiXCR, one entry per CDR3 protein. This table has around 1.7 million distinct CDR3 sequences, around 29% appearing once. This TCR derives from a newborn girl in good health. Sample: cord blood. This chain uses TRBV10-3 with TRBJ1-1; 7 bases are a match to TRBD1. In nucleotides, the CDR3 is TGTGCCATCACAGGGGGCACTGAAGCTTTCTTT. Encoded protein: CAITGGTEAFF.